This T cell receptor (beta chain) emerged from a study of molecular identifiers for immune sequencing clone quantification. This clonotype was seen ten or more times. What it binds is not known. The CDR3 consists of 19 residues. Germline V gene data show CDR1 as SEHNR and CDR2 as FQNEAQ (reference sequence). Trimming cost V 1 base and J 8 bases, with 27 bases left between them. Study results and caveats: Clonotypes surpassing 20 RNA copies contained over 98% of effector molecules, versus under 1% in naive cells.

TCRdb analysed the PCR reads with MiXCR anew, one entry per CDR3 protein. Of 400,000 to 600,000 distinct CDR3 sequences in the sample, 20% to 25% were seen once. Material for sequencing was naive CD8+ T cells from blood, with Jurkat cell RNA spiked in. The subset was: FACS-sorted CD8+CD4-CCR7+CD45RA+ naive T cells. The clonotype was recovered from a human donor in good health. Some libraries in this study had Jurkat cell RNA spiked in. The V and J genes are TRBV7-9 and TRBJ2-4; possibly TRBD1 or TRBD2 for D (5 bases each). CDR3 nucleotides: TGTGCCAGCAGCTTAGGGCTCTTGAGGGGCCGTACCCCTGAGGACATTCAGTACTTC. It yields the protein CASSLGLLRGRTPEDIQYF. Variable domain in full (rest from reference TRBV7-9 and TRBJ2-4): DTGVSQNPRHKITKRGQNVTFRCDPISEHNRLYWYRQTLGQGPEFLTYFQNEAQLEKSRLLSDRFSAERPKGSFSTLEIQRTEQGDSAMYLCASSLGLLRGRTPEDIQYFGAGTRLSVL.